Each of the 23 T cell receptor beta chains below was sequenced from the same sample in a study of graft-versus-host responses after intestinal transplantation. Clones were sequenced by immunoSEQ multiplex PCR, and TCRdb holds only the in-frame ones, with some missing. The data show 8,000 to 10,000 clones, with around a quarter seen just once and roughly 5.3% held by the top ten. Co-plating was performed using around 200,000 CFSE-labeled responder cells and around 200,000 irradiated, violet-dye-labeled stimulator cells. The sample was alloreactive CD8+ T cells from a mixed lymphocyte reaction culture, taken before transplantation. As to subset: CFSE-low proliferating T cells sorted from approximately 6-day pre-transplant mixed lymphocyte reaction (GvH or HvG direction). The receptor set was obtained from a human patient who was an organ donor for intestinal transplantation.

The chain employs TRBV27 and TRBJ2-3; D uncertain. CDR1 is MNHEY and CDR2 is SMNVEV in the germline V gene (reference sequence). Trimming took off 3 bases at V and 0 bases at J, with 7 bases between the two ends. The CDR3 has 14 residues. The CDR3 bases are TGTGCCAGCAGTTTCGGGTTTAGCACAGATACGCAGTATTTT. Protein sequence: CASSFGFSTDTQYF.

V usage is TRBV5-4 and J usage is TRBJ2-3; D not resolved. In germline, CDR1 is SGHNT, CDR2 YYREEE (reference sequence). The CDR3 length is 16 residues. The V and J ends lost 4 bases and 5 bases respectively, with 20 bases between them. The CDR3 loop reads CASSAPRLPLGDTQYF. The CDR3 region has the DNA TGTGCCAGCAGCGCCCCTCGATTACCCTTGGGAGATACGCAGTATTTT.

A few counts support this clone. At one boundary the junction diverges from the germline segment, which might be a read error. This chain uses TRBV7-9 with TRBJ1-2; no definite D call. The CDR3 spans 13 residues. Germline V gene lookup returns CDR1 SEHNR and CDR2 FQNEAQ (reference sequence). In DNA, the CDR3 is TGCGCCAGCAGCCAAGTTACCCGGGATGGCTACACCTTC. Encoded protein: CASSQVTRDGYTF.

In DNA, the CDR3 is TGTGCCACCCGACTGACAGGTATGGACGAGCAGTACTTC. Translating gives CATRLTGMDEQYF. The J gene is TRBJ2-7, the V gene TRBV19, with a weak D call TRBD1 (6 bases). Between the trimmed V and J ends, which lost 10 bases and 5 bases, there was a span of 18 bases. In germline, CDR1 is LNHDA, CDR2 SQIVND (reference sequence). The CDR3 runs to 13 residues.

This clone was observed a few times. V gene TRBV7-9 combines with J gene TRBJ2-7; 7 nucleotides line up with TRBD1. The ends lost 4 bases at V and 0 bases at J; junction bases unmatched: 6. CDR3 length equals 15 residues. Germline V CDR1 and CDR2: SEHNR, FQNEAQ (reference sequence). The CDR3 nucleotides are TGTGCCAGCAGCTCCGAGGGACAGCCCTCCTACGAGCAGTACTTC. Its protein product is CASSSEGQPSYEQYF. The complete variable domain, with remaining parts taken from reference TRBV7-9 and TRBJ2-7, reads DTGVSQNPRHKITKRGQNVTFRCDPISEHNRLYWYRQTLGQGPEFLTYFQNEAQLEKSRLLSDRFSAERPKGSFSTLEIQRTEQGDSAMYLCASSSEGQPSYEQYFGPGTRLTVT.

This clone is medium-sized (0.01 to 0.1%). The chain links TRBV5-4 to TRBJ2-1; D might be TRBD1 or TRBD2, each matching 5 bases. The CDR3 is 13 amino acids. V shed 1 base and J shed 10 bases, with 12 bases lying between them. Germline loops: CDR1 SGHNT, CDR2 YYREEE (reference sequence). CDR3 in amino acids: CASSLPPGTEQFF. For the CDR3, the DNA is TGTGCCAGCAGCTTGCCTCCCGGGACCGAGCAGTTCTTC.

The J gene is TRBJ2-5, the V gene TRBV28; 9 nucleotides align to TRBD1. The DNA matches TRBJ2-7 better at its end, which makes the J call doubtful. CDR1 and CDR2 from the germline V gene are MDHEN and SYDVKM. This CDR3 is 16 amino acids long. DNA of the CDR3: TGTGCCAGCAGTCCCCCACCCGGGACAGGGACCTACGAGCAGTACTTC. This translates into CASSPPPGTGTYEQYF.

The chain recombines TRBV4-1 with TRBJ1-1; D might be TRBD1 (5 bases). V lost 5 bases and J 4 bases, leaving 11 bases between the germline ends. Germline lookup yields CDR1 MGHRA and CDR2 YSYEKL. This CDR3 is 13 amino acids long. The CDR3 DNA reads TGCGCCAGCAGCAAAGGGGCAGGCACTGAAGCTTTCTTT. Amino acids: CASSKGAGTEAFF.

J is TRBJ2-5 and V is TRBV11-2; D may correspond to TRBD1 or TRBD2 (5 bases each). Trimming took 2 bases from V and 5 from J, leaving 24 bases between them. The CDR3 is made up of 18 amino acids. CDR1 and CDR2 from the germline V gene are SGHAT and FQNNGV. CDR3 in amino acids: CASSLKWEGDVRTETQYF. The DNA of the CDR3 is TGTGCCAGCAGCTTAAAATGGGAAGGGGACGTTCGTACGGAGACCCAGTACTTC.

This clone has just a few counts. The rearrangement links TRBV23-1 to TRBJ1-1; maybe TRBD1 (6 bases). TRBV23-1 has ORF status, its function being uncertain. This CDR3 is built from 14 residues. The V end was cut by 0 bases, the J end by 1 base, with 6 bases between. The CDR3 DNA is TGCGCCAGCAGTCAATCGGACAGGAACACTGAAGCTTTCTTT. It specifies CASSQSDRNTEAFF.

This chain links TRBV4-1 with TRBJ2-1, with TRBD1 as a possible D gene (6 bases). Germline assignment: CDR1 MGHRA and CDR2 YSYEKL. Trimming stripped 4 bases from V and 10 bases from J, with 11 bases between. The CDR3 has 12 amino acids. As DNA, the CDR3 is TGCGCCAGCAGCCGTATAGGACAGGAGCAGTTCTTC. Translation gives CASSRIGQEQFF.

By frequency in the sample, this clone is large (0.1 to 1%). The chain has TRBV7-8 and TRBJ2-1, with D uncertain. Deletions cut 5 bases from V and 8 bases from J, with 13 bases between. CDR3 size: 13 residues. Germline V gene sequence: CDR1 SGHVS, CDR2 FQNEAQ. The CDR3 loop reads CASSLLRRDEQFF. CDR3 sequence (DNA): TGTGCCAGCAGCCTTCTCCGTAGGGATGAGCAGTTCTTC.

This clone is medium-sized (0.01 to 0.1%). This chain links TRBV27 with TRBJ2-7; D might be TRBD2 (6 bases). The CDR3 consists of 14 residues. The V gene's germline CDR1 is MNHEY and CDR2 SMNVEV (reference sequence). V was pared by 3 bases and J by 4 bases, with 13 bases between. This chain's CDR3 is CASSFGPGVYEQYF. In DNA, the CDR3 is TGTGCCAGCAGTTTCGGACCGGGGGTTTACGAGCAGTACTTC.

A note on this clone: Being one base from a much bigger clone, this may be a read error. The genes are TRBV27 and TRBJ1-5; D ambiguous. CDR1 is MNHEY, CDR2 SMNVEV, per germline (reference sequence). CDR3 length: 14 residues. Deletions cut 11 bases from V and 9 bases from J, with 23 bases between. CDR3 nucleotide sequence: TGTGCCTGCAAGGCTCCGGGAGGGCTTGGGCCCCAGCATTTT. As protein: CACKAPGGLGPQHF.

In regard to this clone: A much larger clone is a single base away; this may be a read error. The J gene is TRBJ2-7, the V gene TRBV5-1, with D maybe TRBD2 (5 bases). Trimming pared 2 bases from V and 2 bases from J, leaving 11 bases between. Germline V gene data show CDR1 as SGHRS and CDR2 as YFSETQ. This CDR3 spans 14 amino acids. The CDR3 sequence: CASSLGLGAYEQYF. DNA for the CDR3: TGCGCCAGCAGCTTAGGACTGGGAGCCTACGAGCAGTACTTC.

For the CDR3, the DNA is TGTGCCAGCAGCTTAGCGGGAGGCCAAGAGACCCAGTACTTC. This translates into CASSLAGGQETQYF. The chain combines TRBV7-6 with TRBJ2-5; tentatively, D is TRBD2 (6 bases). The CDR3 is 14 amino acids. V gave up 0 bases and J gave up 1 base, with 6 bases separating them. CDR1 SGHVS and CDR2 FNYEAQ come from the germline V gene.

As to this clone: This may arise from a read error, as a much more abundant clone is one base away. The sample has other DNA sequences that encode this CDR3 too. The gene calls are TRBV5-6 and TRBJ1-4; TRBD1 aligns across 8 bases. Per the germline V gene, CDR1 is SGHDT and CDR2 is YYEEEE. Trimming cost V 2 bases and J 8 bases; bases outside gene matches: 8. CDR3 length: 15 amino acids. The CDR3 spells CASSFGEQGGEKLFF. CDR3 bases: TGTGCCAGCAGCTTCGGGGAACAGGGGGGGGAAAAACTGTTTTTT.

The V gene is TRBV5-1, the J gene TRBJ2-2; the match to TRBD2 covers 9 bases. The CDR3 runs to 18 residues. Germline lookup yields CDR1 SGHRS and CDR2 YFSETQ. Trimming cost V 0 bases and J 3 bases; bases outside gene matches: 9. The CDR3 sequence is CASSLAAGAGGYTGELFF. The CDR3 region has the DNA TGCGCCAGCAGCTTGGCCGCCGGAGCGGGGGGCTACACCGGGGAGCTGTTTTTT. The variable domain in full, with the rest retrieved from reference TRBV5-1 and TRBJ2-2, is KAGVTQTPRYLIKTRGQQVTLSCSPISGHRSVSWYQQTPGQGLQFLFEYFSETQRNKGNFPGRFSGRQFSNSRSEMNVSTLELGDSALYLCASSLAAGAGGYTGELFFGEGSRLTVL.

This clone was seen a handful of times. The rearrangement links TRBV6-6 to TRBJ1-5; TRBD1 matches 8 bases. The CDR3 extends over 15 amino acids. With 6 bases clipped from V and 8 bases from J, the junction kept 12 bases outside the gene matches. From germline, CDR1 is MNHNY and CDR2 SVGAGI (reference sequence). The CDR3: CASRETRTGREPQHF. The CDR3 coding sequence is TGTGCCAGCAGGGAAACCCGGACAGGGAGAGAGCCCCAGCATTTT.

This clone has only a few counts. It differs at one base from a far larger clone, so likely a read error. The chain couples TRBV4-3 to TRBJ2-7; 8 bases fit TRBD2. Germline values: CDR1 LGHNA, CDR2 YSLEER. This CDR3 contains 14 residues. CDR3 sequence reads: CARSHATGGNEQYF. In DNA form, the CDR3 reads TGCGCCCGCAGCCACGCGACGGGGGGGAACGAGCAGTACTTC.

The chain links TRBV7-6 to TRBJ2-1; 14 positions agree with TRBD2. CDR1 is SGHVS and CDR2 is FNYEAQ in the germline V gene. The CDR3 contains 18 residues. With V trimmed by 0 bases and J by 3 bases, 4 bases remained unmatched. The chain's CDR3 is CASSLAVGTSGSYNEQFF. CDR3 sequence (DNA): TGTGCCAGCAGCTTAGCGGTCGGGACTAGCGGGAGCTACAATGAGCAGTTCTTC.

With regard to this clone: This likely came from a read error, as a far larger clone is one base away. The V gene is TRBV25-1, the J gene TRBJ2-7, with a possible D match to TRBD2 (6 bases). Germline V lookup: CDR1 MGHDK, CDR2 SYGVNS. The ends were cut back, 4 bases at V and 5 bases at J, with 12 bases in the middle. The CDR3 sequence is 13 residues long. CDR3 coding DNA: TGTGCCAGCAGTGTAGGGCGGGGAAACGAGCAGTACTTC. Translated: CASSVGRGNEQYF.

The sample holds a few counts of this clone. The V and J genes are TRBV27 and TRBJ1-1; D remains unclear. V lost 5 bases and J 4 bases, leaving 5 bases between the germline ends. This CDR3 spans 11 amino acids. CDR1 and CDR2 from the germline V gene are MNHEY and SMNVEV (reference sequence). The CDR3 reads CASSIGTEAFF. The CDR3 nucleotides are TGTGCCAGCAGTATAGGCACTGAAGCTTTCTTT.